Presented here are 22 T cell receptor beta chains from one specimen sequenced in a study of blood T cells in healthy people across ages. Primers used in a second PCR of roughly 6 to 11 cycles were a sample-barcoded 5' primer and a J-beta primer mix. A single record per CDR3 protein comes from TCRdb applying MiXCR to the 5' RACE reads. The sample comprises almost 1 million distinct CDR3 sequences, roughly half of which are singletons, and 20% to 25% rests with the top ten. Sequenced input: blood. These receptors came from a woman aged 60-70 years in good health.

The chain joins TRBV11-2 to TRBJ2-2, with 11 bases that match TRBD2. From germline, CDR1 is SGHAT and CDR2 FQNNGV. J was trimmed by 4 bases and V by 4 bases; bases with no gene match: 5. The CDR3 is 16 residues long. CDR3 nucleotide sequence: TGTGCCAGCAGCTCGCGACTAGCGGGAACCACCGGGGAGCTGTTTTTT. Protein: CASSSRLAGTTGELFF.

This clonotype has just a few counts. The V gene is TRBV7-9, the J gene TRBJ1-2; D gene uncertain. CDR1 and CDR2 (germline): SEHNR, FQNEAQ (reference sequence). The V and J ends lost 1 base and 8 bases respectively, with 17 bases between them. The length of the CDR3 is 15 residues. The CDR3 DNA follows: TGTGCCAGCAGCTTAGTAGTGGGTGAAATTGGCGGCTACACCTTC. Amino acid sequence: CASSLVVGEIGGYTF.

This clonotype was seen only a few times. The rearrangement joins TRBV12-3 or TRBV12-4 to TRBJ2-4; 10 bases match TRBD2. The CDR3 contains 16 residues. V was pared by 1 base and J by 3 bases, with 3 bases of the junction left unmatched. The CDR3 nucleotides are TGTGCCAGCAGTTTAGGCCTAGCGGGAGTCAAAAACATTCAGTACTTC. Protein: CASSLGLAGVKNIQYF.

The chain carries TRBV9 and TRBJ2-5; TRBD2 might be the D (7 bases). V was shortened by 4 bases and J by 5 bases, with 18 bases between the two germline ends. Germline CDR1 and CDR2: SGDLS and YYNGEE. The CDR3 is 15 residues long. This chain's CDR3 is CASSPFWGGGETQYF. The CDR3 nucleotides read TGTGCCAGCAGCCCTTTCTGGGGGGGCGGGGAGACCCAGTACTTC.

The chain recombines TRBV27 with TRBJ2-7; TRBD2 matches at 12 bases. CDR3 length equals 14 residues. Losses at the gene ends were 5 bases for V and 5 bases for J; bases not matched to a gene: 4. Germline loops: CDR1 MNHEY, CDR2 SMNVEV (reference sequence). In DNA form, the CDR3 reads TGTGCCAGCAGTCTCAGACTAGCGGGAGACGAGCAGTACTTC. Protein product: CASSLRLAGDEQYF.

V is TRBV27 and J is TRBJ2-5; 8 bases map to TRBD1. The J segment lost 5 bases and the V segment lost 6 bases, leaving 8 bases of the junction unmatched. This CDR3 has 14 residues. Germline V gene data show CDR1 as MNHEY and CDR2 as SMNVEV (reference sequence). The CDR3 DNA follows: TGTGCCAGCAGCATCTCGGACAGGGACGAGACCCAGTACTTC. This gives the protein CASSISDRDETQYF.

This clonotype has only a few counts. The J gene is TRBJ1-2, the V gene TRBV20-1; D is uncertain. Looked up from germline, CDR1 is DFQATT and CDR2 is SNEGSKA (reference sequence). Trimming took 3 bases from V and 4 from J, leaving 9 bases between them. This CDR3 is 12 amino acids long. The CDR3 is CSASGQFYGYTF. CDR3 in DNA: TGCAGTGCTAGCGGTCAGTTCTATGGCTACACCTTC.

In regard to this clonotype: The junction and the germline gene differ at one end; a read error may be behind it. The chain combines TRBV2 with TRBJ1-2; D is unclear. The CDR3 loop spans 14 amino acids. Germline V gives CDR1 SNHLY, CDR2 FYNNEI. The CDR3 DNA reads as TGTGCCAGCAGTGAAGCGCTTCAAGCCTATGGCTGCACCTTC. Amino acid sequence: CASSEALQAYGCTF.

In this sample, this clonotype turned up a few times. The V and J genes are TRBV4-1 and TRBJ2-5, with 12 bases fitting TRBD2. Germline loops: CDR1 MGHRA, CDR2 YSYEKL. Losses at the gene ends were 2 bases for V and 4 bases for J; bases not matched to a gene: 8. The CDR3 consists of 17 residues. CDR3: CASSQPTSGSLRETQYF. Written as DNA, the CDR3 is TGCGCCAGCAGCCAACCGACTAGCGGGAGCTTAAGAGAGACCCAGTACTTC.

This clonotype has a handful of counts. The CDR3 bases are TGTGCCAGCAGACCCCCGACAGACTATGGCTACACCTTC. Translation gives CASRPPTDYGYTF. The chain joins TRBV2 to TRBJ1-2, with D possibly TRBD1 on 5 matching bases. The length of the CDR3 is 13 residues. The ends were cut back, 6 bases at V and 3 bases at J, with 11 bases in the middle. CDR1 SNHLY and CDR2 FYNNEI come from the germline V gene.

This clonotype has just a few counts. J is TRBJ2-1 and V is TRBV5-1; TRBD2 matches 10 bases. The CDR3 is 15 amino acids. CDR1 is SGHRS, CDR2 YFSETQ, per germline. The ends lost 5 bases at V and 7 bases at J; junction bases unmatched: 9. This CDR3 reads CASSLASGRGNEQFF. In DNA form, the CDR3 reads TGCGCCAGCAGTTTAGCTAGCGGGAGAGGGAATGAGCAGTTCTTC.

The table lists this clonotype with many counts. The genes are TRBV20-1 and TRBJ2-1; 9 nucleotides line up with TRBD1. The J segment lost 3 bases and the V segment lost 5 bases, leaving 11 bases of the junction unmatched. The CDR3 runs to 16 residues. Looked up from germline, CDR1 is DFQATT and CDR2 is SNEGSKA (reference sequence). CDR3 region: CSAPNLRTGDYNEQFF. CDR3 coding DNA: TGCAGTGCTCCTAACCTCCGGACAGGGGACTACAATGAGCAGTTCTTC.

V and J are TRBV5-1 and TRBJ1-2, with 9 bases fitting TRBD1. CDR3 length: 15 amino acids. Germline CDR1 and CDR2: SGHRS and YFSETQ. The trim removed 4 bases at V and 7 bases at J, leaving 11 bases unmatched. This CDR3 is CASSKGGQGLGGYTF. Here the CDR3 DNA reads TGCGCCAGCAGCAAAGGAGGACAGGGGTTGGGTGGCTACACCTTC.

V gene TRBV5-5 combines with J gene TRBJ1-5, with D possibly matching TRBD1 (5 bases). The CDR3 is 15 amino acids. Between the trimmed V and J ends, which lost 5 bases and 2 bases, there was a span of 14 bases. Germline V gene data show CDR1 as SGHKS and CDR2 as YYEKEE (reference sequence). For the CDR3, the DNA is TGTGCCAGCAGACTGCACCCACAGGGCAATCAGCCCCAGCATTTT. This gives the protein CASRLHPQGNQPQHF.

This sequence joins TRBV7-2 and TRBJ2-3, with D hard to call. The CDR3 length is 13 residues. Germline assignment: CDR1 SGHTA and CDR2 FQGNSA. V lost 2 bases and J lost 5, with 8 bases in between. This CDR3 is CASSLPGVDTQYF. The CDR3 DNA sequence: TGTGCCAGCAGCTTACCCGGAGTAGATACGCAGTATTTT. Full variable domain (outside the CDR3, taken from reference TRBV7-2 and TRBJ2-3): GAGVSQSPSNKVTEKGKDVELRCDPISGHTALYWYRQSLGQGLEFLIYFQGNSAPDKSGLPSDRFSAERTGGSVSTLTIQRTQQEDSAVYLCASSLPGVDTQYFGPGTRLTVL.

This clonotype was seen only a few times. The CDR3 coding sequence is TGTGCCAGCAGTTATGGACTAGCGGGAGGATTCTACGAGCAGTACTTC. Translated, it gives CASSYGLAGGFYEQYF. The chain links TRBV27 to TRBJ2-7, with 14 nucleotides matching TRBD2. Per germline, CDR1 MNHEY and CDR2 SMNVEV (reference sequence). The CDR3 loop spans 16 amino acids. V lost 4 bases to trimming and J lost 3 bases; unmatched junction nucleotides: 5.

The rearrangement links TRBV28 to TRBJ2-7; D possibly uses TRBD1 or TRBD2 (5 bases each). The CDR3 runs to 13 residues. CDR1 MDHEN and CDR2 SYDVKM come from the germline V gene. Trimming left V 5 bases short and J 4 bases short, with 12 bases between. This CDR3 reads CASSPGRQYEQYF. The CDR3 DNA sequence: TGTGCCAGCAGTCCGGGACGCCAGTACGAGCAGTACTTC.

The V and J genes are TRBV5-1 and TRBJ2-1; maybe TRBD1 (5 bases). CDR3 length: 15 amino acids. Germline V lookup: CDR1 SGHRS, CDR2 YFSETQ. Trimming stripped 0 bases from V and 6 bases from J, with 13 bases between. This CDR3 is CASSLDRSKGNEQFF. CDR3 nucleotides: TGCGCCAGCAGCTTGGACAGGTCAAAAGGCAATGAGCAGTTCTTC.

The gene calls are TRBV6-2 or TRBV6-3 and TRBJ1-2, with TRBD1 identical over 7 bases. CDR1 MNHEY and CDR2 SVGEGT come from the germline V gene. After removal of 4 bases from V and 6 bases from J, the junction contained 5 bases not matched to a gene. The CDR3 runs to 13 residues. CDR3 sequence reads: CASSFSGTDGYTF. CDR3 sequence (DNA): TGTGCCAGCAGTTTCTCCGGGACAGATGGCTACACCTTC.

This clonotype was observed a few times. The chain joins TRBV5-1 to TRBJ2-3; 8 bases are shared with TRBD2. The CDR3 is 16 residues long. Per the germline V gene, CDR1 is SGHRS and CDR2 is YFSETQ. The junction had 5 bases not matched to a gene; V was cut back by 0 bases and J by 2 bases. The CDR3 protein is CASSLVTSGDTDTQYF. CDR3 sequence (DNA): TGCGCCAGCAGCTTGGTAACTAGCGGAGACACAGATACGCAGTATTTT.

With respect to this clonotype: The junction and the germline gene differ at one end; a read error may be behind it. This chain uses TRBV28 with TRBJ2-1; 9 bases agree with TRBD1. The CDR3 is 15 residues long. Germline V gene sequence: CDR1 MDHEN, CDR2 SYDVKM. DNA for the CDR3: TGCGCCAGCAGCCACCGACAGGGGGTGGACAATGAGCAGTTCTTC. Protein: CASSHRQGVDNEQFF. The complete variable domain, with remaining parts taken from reference TRBV28 and TRBJ2-1, reads DVKVTQSSRYLVKRTGEKVFLECVQDMDHENMFWYRQDPGLGLRLIYFSYDVKMKEKGDIPEGYSVSREKKERFSLILESASTNQTSMYLCASSHRQGVDNEQFFGPGTRLTVL.

This clonotype has just a few counts. V is TRBV9 and J is TRBJ2-7, with D perhaps matching TRBD1 (6 bases). The germline V and J ends were trimmed by 4 bases and 4 bases, with 15 bases remaining between them. This CDR3 spans 14 amino acids. CDR1 is SGDLS and CDR2 is YYNGEE in the germline V gene. The CDR3 region is CASSPRQARYEQYF. CDR3 in DNA: TGTGCCAGCAGCCCTCGACAGGCAAGGTACGAGCAGTACTTC.